This T cell receptor (beta chain) originates from a study of T cells in Graves' hyperthyroidism and ophthalmopathy. Overall study results and limits: Ophthalmopathy, which appeared later, was predicted by the model a median about 6.8 months before onset. Most thyroid clonotypes that were expanded above 0.001 also turned up in blood.

RNA transcripts yielded amplified TCR beta CDR3 regions. First-round RT-PCR of the TCR CDR3 relied on the HTBI primer set. TCRdb re-derived calls from the multiplex PCR reads in MiXCR, one entry per CDR3 protein. Among around 200,000 distinct CDR3 sequences, approximately 15% were seen once, and the ten largest hold 25% to 35%. This clonotype was counted at least ten times. The antigen is unknown. Lactation, pregnancy, other autoimmune disease or uncontrolled infection led to exclusion of patients. CDR3 length equals 13 residues. Germline V gives CDR1 SEHNR, CDR2 FQNEAQ (reference sequence). V dropped 6 bases and J dropped 7 bases, with 13 bases sitting between them.

Sequenced: blood. The receptor's source is a woman aged 45-59 years with Graves' hyperthyroidism. The V call is TRBV7-9, the J call TRBJ2-1; the D gene is possibly TRBD2 (5 bases). CDR3 residues: CASRTPRGNEQFF. DNA for the CDR3: TGTGCCAGCAGGACCCCCCGGGGAAATGAGCAGTTCTTC.